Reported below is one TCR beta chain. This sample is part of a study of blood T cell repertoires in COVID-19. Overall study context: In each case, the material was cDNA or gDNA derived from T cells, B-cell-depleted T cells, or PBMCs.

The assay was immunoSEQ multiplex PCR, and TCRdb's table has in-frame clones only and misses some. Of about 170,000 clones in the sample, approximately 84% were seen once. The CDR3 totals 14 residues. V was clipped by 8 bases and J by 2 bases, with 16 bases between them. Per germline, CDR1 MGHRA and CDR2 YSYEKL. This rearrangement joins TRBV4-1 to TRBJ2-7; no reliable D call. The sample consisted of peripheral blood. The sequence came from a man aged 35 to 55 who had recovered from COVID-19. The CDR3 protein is CASSAGLIAYEQYF. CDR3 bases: TGCGCCAGCTCCGCAGGATTAATAGCCTACGAGCAGTACTTC.